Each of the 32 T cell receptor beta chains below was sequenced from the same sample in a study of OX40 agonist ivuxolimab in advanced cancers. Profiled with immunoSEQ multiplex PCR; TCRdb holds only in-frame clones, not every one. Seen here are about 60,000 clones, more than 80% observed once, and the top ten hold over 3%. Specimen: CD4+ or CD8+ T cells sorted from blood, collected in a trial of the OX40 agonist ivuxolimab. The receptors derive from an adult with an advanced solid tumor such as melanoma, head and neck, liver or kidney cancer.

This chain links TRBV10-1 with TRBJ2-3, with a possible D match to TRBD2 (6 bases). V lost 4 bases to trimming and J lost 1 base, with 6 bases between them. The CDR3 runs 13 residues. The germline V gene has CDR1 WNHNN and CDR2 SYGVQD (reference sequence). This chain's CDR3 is CASSAGGTDTQYF. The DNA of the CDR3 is TGCGCCAGCAGTGCGGGAGGCACAGATACGCAGTATTTT.

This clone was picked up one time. CDR3 bases: TGTGCCAGCAGCTCGGGGAATCTAGCGTTTTGGGGCGATGAGCAGTTCTTC. Amino acids: CASSSGNLAFWGDEQFF. V and J are TRBV11-2 and TRBJ2-1; possibly TRBD2 for D (6 bases). V was trimmed by 4 bases and J by 8 bases, leaving 24 bases between them. This CDR3 is built from 17 residues. In germline, CDR1 is SGHAT, CDR2 FQNNGV.

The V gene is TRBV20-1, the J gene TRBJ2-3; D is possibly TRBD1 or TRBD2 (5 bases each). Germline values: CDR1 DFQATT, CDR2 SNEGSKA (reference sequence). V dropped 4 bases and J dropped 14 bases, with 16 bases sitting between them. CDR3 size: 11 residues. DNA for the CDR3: TGCAGTGCTAACCGGGACGTAGTGATGTATTTT. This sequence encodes CSANRDVVMYF.

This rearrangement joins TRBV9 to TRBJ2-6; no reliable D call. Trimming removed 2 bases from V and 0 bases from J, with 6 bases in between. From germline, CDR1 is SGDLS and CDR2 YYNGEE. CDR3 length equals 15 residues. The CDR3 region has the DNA TGTGCCAGCAGCGTTACGGTCTCTGGGGCCAACGTCCTGACTTTC. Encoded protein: CASSVTVSGANVLTF.

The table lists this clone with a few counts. CDR3 sequence: CASSLEGAAEAFF. DNA for the CDR3: TGTGCCAGCAGCTTGGAGGGTGCGGCTGAAGCTTTCTTT. The rearrangement uses TRBV7-9 and TRBJ1-1, with D uncertain. The CDR3 consists of 13 residues. Trimming removed 3 bases from V and 6 bases from J, with 11 bases in between. Germline assignment: CDR1 SEHNR and CDR2 FQNEAQ (reference sequence). The complete variable domain, with remaining parts taken from reference TRBV7-9 and TRBJ1-1, reads DTGVSQNPRHKITKRGQNVTFRCDPISEHNRLYWYRQTLGQGPEFLTYFQNEAQLEKSRLLSDRFSAERPKGSFSTLEIQRTEQGDSAMYLCASSLEGAAEAFFGQGTRLTVV.

CDR3 sequence reads: CASSKDWQVVEAFF. The CDR3 DNA is TGTGCCAGCAGCAAAGATTGGCAAGTAGTTGAAGCTTTCTTT. The chain links TRBV21-1 to TRBJ1-1. TRBV21-1 is designated a pseudogene. The length of the CDR3 is 14 residues.

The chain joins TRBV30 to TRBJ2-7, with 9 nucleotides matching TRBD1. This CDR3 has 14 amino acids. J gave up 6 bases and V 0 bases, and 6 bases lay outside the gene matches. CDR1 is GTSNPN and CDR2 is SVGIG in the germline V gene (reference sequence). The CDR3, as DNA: TGTGCCTGGAGTGTACAGGGGGCGCGGGGCGAGCAGTACTTC. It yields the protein CAWSVQGARGEQYF.

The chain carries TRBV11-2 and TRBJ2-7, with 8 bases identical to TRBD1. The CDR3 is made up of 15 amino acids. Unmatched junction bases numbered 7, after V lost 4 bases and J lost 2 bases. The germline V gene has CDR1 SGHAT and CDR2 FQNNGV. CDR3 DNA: TGTGCCAGCAGCTCCGGACAGGGACTGACCTACGAGCAGTACTTC. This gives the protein CASSSGQGLTYEQYF. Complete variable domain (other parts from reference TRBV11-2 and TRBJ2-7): EAGVAQSPRYKIIEKRQSVAFWCNPISGHATLYWYQQILGQGPKLLIQFQNNGVVDDSQLPKDRFSAERLKGVDSTLKIQPAKLEDSAVYLCASSSGQGLTYEQYFGPGTRLTVT.

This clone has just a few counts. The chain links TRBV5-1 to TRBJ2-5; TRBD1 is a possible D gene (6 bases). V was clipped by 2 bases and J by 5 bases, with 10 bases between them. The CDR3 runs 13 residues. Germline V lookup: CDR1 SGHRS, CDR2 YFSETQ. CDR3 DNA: TGCGCCAGCAGCTTACAGGGTGTGGAGACCCAGTACTTC. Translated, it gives CASSLQGVETQYF.

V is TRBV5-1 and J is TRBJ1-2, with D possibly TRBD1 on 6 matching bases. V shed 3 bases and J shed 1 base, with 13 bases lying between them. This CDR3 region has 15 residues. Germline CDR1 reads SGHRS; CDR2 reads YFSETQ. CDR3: CASSSGQLINYGYTF. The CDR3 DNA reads TGCGCCAGCAGCTCAGGACAGCTCATTAACTATGGCTACACCTTC.

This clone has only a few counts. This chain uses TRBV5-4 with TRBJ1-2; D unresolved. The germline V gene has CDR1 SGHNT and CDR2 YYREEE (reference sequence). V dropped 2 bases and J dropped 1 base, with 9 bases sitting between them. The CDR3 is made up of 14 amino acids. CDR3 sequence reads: CASSFLQLNYGYTF. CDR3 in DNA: TGTGCCAGCAGCTTTCTACAGCTTAACTATGGCTACACCTTC.

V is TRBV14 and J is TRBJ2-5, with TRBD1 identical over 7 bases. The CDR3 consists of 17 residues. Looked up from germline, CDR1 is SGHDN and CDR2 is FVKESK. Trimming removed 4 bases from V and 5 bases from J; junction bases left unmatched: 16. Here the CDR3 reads CASSRYLGQPLGETQYF. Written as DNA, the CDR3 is TGTGCCAGCAGCCGCTATTTGGGACAGCCCCTTGGGGAGACCCAGTACTTC.

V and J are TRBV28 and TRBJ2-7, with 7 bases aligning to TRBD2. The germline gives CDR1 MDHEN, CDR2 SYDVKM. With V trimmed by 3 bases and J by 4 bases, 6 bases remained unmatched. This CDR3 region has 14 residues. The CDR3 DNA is TGTGCCAGCAGTTTGGTGGGAGGGGTATACGAGCAGTACTTC. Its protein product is CASSLVGGVYEQYF.

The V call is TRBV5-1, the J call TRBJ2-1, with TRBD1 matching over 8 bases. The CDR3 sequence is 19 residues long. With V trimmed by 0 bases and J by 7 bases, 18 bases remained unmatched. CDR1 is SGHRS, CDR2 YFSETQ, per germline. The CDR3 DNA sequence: TGCGCCAGCAGCTTGGCCCGAGCAGGGGGCGAACGAGGAGGAAATGAGCAGTTCTTC. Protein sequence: CASSLARAGGERGGNEQFF. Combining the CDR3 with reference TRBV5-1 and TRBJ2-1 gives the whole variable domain KAGVTQTPRYLIKTRGQQVTLSCSPISGHRSVSWYQQTPGQGLQFLFEYFSETQRNKGNFPGRFSGRQFSNSRSEMNVSTLELGDSALYLCASSLARAGGERGGNEQFFGPGTRLTVL.

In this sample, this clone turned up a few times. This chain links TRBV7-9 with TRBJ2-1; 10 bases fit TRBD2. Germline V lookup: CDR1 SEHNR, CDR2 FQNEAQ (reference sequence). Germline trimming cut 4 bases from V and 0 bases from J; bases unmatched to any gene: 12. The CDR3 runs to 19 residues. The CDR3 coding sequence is TGTGCCAGCAGCTCCCGAGGACTAGCGGAGGTGACCTCCTACAATGAGCAGTTCTTC. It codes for CASSSRGLAEVTSYNEQFF.

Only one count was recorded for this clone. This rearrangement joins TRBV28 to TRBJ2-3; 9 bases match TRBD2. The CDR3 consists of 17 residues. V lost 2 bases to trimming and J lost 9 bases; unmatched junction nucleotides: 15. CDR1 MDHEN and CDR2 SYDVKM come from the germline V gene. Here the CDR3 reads CASSLLGAGGHLGTQYF. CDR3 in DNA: TGTGCCAGCAGTTTACTGGGAGCGGGAGGTCATCTCGGCACGCAGTATTTT.

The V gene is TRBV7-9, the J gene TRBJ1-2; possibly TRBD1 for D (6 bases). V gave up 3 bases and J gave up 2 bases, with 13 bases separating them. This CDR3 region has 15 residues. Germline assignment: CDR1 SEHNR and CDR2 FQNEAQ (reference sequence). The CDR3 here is CASSLALGQNYGYTF. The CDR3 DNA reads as TGTGCCAGCAGCTTGGCATTAGGACAGAACTATGGCTACACCTTC.

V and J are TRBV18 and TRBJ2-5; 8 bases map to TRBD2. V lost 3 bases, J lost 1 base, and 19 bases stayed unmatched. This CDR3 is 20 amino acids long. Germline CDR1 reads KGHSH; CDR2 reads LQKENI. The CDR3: CASSPLSRTSGGKGQETQYF. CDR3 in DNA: TGTGCCAGCTCACCCCTATCGAGAACAAGCGGGGGAAAGGGCCAAGAGACCCAGTACTTC.

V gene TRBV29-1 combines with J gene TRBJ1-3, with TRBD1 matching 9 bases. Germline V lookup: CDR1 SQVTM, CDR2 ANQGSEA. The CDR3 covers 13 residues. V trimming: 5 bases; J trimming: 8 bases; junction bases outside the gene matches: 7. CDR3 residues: CSVCPGQGDTIYF. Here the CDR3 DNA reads TGCAGCGTTTGTCCGGGACAGGGTGACACCATATATTTT.

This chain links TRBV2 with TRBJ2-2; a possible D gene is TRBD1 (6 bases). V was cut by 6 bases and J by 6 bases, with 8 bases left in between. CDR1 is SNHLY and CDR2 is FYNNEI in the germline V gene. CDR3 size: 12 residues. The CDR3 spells CASRTGAGELFF. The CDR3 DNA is TGTGCCAGCAGGACAGGCGCCGGGGAGCTGTTTTTT. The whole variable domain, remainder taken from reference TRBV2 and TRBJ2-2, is EPEVTQTPSHQVTQMGQEVILRCVPISNHLYFYWYRQILGQKVEFLVSFYNNEISEKSEIFDDQFSVERPDGSNFTLKIRSTKLEDSAMYFCASRTGAGELFFGEGSRLTVL.

CDR3 DNA sequence: TGTGCCAGCAGTGACAGGGGTAATGAAAAACTGTTTTTT. As protein: CASSDRGNEKLFF. This sequence joins TRBV6-5 and TRBJ1-4, with TRBD1 matching over 8 bases. Germline loops: CDR1 MNHEY, CDR2 SVGAGI. The CDR3 is 13 residues long. Germline trimming cut 5 bases from V and 4 bases from J; bases unmatched to any gene: 0.

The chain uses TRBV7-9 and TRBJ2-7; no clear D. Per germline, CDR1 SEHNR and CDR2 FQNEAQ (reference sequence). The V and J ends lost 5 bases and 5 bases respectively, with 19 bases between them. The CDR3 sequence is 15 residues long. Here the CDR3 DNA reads TGTGCCAGCAGCCCCTGGGGTTGGGTTTCCCACGAGCAGTACTTC. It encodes CASSPWGWVSHEQYF.

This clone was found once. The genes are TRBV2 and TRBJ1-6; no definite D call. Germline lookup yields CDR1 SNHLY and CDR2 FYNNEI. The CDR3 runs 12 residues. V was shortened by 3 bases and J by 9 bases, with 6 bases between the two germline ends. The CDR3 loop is CASSDETSPLHF. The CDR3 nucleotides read TGTGCCAGCAGTGATGAGACTTCACCCCTCCACTTT.

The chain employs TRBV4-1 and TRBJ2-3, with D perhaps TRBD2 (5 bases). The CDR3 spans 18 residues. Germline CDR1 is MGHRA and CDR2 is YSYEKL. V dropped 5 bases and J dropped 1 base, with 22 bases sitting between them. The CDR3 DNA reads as TGCGCCAGCAGCAAATCGGGAAGTAAGCCGATCGGCACAGATACGCAGTATTTT. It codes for CASSKSGSKPIGTDTQYF.

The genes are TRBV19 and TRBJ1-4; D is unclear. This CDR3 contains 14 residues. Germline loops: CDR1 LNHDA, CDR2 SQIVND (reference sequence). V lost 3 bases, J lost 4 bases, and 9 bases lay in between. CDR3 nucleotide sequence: TGTGCCAGTAGTATTCGACATTTTAATGAAAAACTGTTTTTT. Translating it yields CASSIRHFNEKLFF.

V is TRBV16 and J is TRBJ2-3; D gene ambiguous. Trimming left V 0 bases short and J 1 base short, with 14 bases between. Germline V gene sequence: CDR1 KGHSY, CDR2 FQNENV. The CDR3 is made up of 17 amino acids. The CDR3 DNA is TGTGCCAGCAGCCAATCGTCTCCGCGAATGGGCACAGATACGCAGTATTTT. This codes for CASSQSSPRMGTDTQYF.

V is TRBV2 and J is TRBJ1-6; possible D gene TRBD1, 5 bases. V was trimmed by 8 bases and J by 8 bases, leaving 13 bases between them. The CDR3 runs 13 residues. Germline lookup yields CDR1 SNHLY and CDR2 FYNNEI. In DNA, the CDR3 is TGTGCCAGCTCTGGGGGTTTAGATTCACCCCTCCACTTT. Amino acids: CASSGGLDSPLHF.

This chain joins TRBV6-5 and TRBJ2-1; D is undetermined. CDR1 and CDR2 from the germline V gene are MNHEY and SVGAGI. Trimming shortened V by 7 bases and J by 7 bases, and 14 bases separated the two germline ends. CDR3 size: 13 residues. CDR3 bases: TGTGCCAGCACCCGACCGACCTCAAATGAGCAGTTCTTC. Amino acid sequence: CASTRPTSNEQFF.

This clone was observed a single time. The CDR3 DNA reads as TGTGCCAGCAGTTCACAGGGTGGGGCTGAAGCTTTCTTT. It specifies CASSSQGGAEAFF. This sequence joins TRBV7-2 and TRBJ1-1; the D gene is possibly TRBD1 (6 bases). The CDR3 is 13 amino acids. The V gene's germline CDR1 is SGHTA and CDR2 FQGNSA. The V gene lost 6 bases and the J gene lost 6 bases, with 14 bases spanning the gap.

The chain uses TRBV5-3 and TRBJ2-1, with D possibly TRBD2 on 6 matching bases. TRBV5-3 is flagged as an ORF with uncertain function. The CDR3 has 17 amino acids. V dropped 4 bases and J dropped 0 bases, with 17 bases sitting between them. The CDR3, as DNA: TGTGCCAGAAGCCCTGCCGGGCCCGGGAGCTCCTACAATGAGCAGTTCTTC. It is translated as CARSPAGPGSSYNEQFF.

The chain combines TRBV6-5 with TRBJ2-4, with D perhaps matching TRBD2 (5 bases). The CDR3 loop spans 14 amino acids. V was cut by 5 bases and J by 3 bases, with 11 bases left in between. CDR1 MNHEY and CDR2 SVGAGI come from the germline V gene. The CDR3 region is CASSRGFGKNIQYF. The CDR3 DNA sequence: TGTGCCAGCAGTCGGGGTTTCGGCAAAAACATTCAGTACTTC.

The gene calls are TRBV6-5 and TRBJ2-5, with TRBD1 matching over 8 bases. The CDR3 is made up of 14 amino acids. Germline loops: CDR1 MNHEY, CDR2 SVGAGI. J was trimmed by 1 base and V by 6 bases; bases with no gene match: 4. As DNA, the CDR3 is TGTGCCAGCAGCTCGGGACAGGTCCAAGAGACCCAGTACTTC. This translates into CASSSGQVQETQYF.